This TCR beta chain emerged from a study of CXCR3-negative and CXCR3-positive naive CD8 T cells. Regarding the study as a whole: Similar levels of surface CD5 were seen between naive subsets; TCR strength was inferred from TRB CDR3 properties. Both naive subsets had comparably high diversity; memory CD8+ cells much lower. CXCR3-positive naive cells carried more hydrophobic TRB CDR3s than CXCR3-negative ones. The majority of assays used fresh PBMCs, and CXCR3 expression partially decreased after cryopreservation.

This CDR3 is 16 amino acids long. Per the germline V gene, CDR1 is MDHEN and CDR2 is SYDVKM. Details on this clonotype: Its antigen is not known.

With UMI labels, 5' RACE was used to prepare the TRB cDNA libraries. TCRdb re-called the 5' RACE reads and catalogs CDR3 proteins one per entry, DNA excluded. With some 120,000 distinct CDR3 sequences in the sample, the ten largest clones hold approximately 0.4%. Sequences were obtained from naive CXCR3+ CD8+ T cells from blood. Subset given: CD45RO-CCR7+CD27+CD95- naive CD8+ T cells expressing CXCR3 (TNR3+). The chain links TRBV28 to TRBJ2-1. The source is a human donor in good health. Some clones in this sample may be carry-over from other donors' samples. The CDR3 sequence is CASSLLAGRLDNEQFF.